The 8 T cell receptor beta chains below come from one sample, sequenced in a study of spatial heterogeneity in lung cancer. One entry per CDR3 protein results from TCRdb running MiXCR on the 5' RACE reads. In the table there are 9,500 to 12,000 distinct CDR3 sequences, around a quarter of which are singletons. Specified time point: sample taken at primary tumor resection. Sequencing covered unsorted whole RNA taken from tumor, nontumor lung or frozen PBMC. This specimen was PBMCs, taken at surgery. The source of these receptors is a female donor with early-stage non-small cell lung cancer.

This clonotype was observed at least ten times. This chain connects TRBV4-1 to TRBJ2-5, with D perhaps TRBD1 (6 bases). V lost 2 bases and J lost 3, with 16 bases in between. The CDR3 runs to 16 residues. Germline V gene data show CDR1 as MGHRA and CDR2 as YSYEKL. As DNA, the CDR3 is TGCGCCAGCAGCCAATTCACCGGGACACTAGAAGAGACCCAGTACTTC. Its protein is CASSQFTGTLEETQYF.

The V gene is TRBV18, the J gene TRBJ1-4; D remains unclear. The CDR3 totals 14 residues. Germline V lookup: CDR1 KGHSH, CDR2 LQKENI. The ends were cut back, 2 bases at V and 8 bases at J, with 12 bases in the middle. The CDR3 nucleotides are TGTGCCAGCTCACCAGGCCTTTTAGGGGAAAAACTGTTTTTT. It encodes CASSPGLLGEKLFF.

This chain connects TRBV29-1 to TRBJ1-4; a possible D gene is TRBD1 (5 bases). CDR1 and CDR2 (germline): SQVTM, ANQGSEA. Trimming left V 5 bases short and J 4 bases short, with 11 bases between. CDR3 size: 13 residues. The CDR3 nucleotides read TGCAGCGTTAGGGACTTGGTTAATGAAAAACTGTTTTTT. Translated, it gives CSVRDLVNEKLFF.

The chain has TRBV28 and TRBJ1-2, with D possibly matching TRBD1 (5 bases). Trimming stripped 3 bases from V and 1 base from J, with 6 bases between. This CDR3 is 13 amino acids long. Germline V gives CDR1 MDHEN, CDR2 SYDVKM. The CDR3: CASSLGGNYGYTF. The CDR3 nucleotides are TGTGCCAGCAGTTTGGGGGGTAACTATGGCTACACCTTC.

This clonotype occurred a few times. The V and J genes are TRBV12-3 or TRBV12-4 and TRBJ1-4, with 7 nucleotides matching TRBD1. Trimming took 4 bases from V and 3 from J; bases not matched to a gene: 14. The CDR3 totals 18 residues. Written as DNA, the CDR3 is TGTGCCAGCAGTTCCGCCCACAGGGGTCTTGGATCTAATGAAAAACTGTTTTTT. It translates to CASSSAHRGLGSNEKLFF.

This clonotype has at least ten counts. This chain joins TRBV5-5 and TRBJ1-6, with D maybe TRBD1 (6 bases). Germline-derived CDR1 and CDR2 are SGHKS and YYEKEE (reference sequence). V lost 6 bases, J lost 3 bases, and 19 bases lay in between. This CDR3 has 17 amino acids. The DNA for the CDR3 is TGTGCCAGCAAGCGGGGGGCCCCCCAGGACTATAATTCACCCCTCCACTTT. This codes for CASKRGAPQDYNSPLHF.

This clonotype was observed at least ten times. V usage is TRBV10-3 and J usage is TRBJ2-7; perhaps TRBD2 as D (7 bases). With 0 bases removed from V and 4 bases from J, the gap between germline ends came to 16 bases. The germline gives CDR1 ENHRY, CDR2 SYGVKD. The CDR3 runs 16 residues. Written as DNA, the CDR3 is TGTGCCATCAGTGAGTCCCCCGAACAGGGAGGGTACGAGCAGTACTTC. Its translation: CAISESPEQGGYEQYF.

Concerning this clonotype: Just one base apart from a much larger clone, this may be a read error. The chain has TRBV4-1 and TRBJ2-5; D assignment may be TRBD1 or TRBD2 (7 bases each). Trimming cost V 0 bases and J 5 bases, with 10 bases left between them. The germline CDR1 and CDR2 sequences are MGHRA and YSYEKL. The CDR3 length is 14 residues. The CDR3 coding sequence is TGCGCCAGCAGCCAAGACAGGGGGGGTGAGACCCAGTACTTC. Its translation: CASSQDRGGETQYF.